This T cell receptor beta chain was obtained from a study of T-cell reconstitution after alpha-beta-depleted transplantation in children. Study-wide findings and caveats: From surviving recipient T cells and thymic progenitors came the high day-60 TCRbeta diversity observed in some patients. In patients about two months after transplant, alpha-beta T cells reportedly arose from several hundred expanded graft clones. One year post-transplant, T-cell counts and diversity were largely derived from T cells produced anew.

The authors prepared the TCRbeta library with unique molecular identifiers. TCRdb re-called the PCR reads through MiXCR, storing one row per CDR3 protein. The table includes roughly 350,000 distinct CDR3 sequences, roughly 17% detected once. The length of the CDR3 is 15 residues. Trimming removed 0 bases from V and 0 bases from J, with 9 bases in between. Regarding this clonotype: Its antigen is unidentified.

This clonotype was sampled from a male patient aged 2-15 years who had a stem cell transplant for acute lymphoblastic leukemia, so the T cells may come from the graft donor. V gene TRBV12-3 or TRBV12-4 combines with J gene TRBJ2-7; D not resolved. Here the sequenced sample was PBMCs, mostly from graft donor cells, taken 360 days after TCRalphabeta/CD19-depleted stem cell transplant. CDR3 sequence reads: CASSLADRASYEQYF. DNA for the CDR3: TGTGCCAGCAGTTTAGCAGATAGGGCCTCCTACGAGCAGTACTTC.